Listed below are T cell receptor beta chains from one sample, sequenced in a study of CD8+ T cells in alopecia areata. Some clones are missing from TCRdb's copy, which holds only in-frame ones; the method was immunoSEQ multiplex PCR. The sample has roughly 280,000 clones, over 45% seen once. Source: CD4+ T cells sorted from blood, taken around week 54, from a patient treated with tofacitinib. The source of these receptors is a human donor with alopecia areata. Each CDR3 is given with its conserved first and last residue. The D gene is left open where the match is weak. Clone size is given for some rows only: seen once, a few or many times, or a class if the clone is expanded.

v_gene	abundance	d_gene	j_gene	CDR3aa	CDR3nt
TRBV2	NA	NA	TRBJ1-6	CASTLDRSLHF	TGTGCCAGCACCTTGGACAGATCCCTCCACTTT
TRBV6-5	NA	NA	TRBJ2-1	CASSYLRPPNEQFF	TGTGCCAGCAGTTACCTGCGGCCGCCCAATGAGCAGTTCTTC
TRBV5-1	NA	NA	TRBJ2-2	CASSLAGSTGELFF	TGCGCCAGCAGCTTGGCCGGTTCCACCGGGGAGCTGTTTTTT
TRBV4-3	NA	NA	TRBJ1-1	CASNQDGSAEAFF	TGCGCCAGCAACCAAGACGGCTCGGCTGAAGCTTTCTTT
TRBV29-1	NA	TRBD2	TRBJ2-3	CSTVTSVQDTQYF	TGCAGCACTGTGACTAGCGTTCAAGATACGCAGTATTTT
TRBV11-2	NA	NA	TRBJ1-5	CASSHGRAGRTLPQHF	TGTGCCAGCAGCCATGGGCGGGCCGGGCGCACCCTGCCCCAGCATTTT
TRBV4-3	NA	NA	TRBJ2-1	CASSQERGALHEQFF	TGCGCCAGCAGCCAAGAAAGGGGGGCCTTACATGAGCAGTTCTTC
TRBV14	NA	NA	TRBJ2-2	CASSQKRGIRDTGELFF	TGTGCCAGCAGCCAAAAAAGGGGGATTCGAGACACCGGGGAGCTGTTTTTT
TRBV25-1	NA	NA	TRBJ1-1	CASSGSLNTEAFF	TGTGCCAGCAGTGGTAGCTTGAACACTGAAGCTTTCTTT
TRBV7-2	NA	NA	TRBJ1-5	CASKEINQPQHF	TGTGCCAGCAAGGAGATCAATCAGCCCCAGCATTTT
TRBV14	NA	NA	TRBJ2-5	CASRRAGEAETQYF	TGTGCCAGCAGGCGAGCCGGAGAGGCAGAGACCCAGTACTTC
TRBV30	NA	TRBD1	TRBJ2-1	CAWSALDRDSYNEQFF	TGTGCCTGGAGCGCCTTGGACAGGGACTCCTACAATGAGCAGTTCTTC
TRBV27	NA	NA	TRBJ1-5	CASSPRALGQPQHF	TGTGCCAGCAGCCCTCGGGCCCTTGGGCAGCCCCAGCATTTT
TRBV7-2	NA	TRBD2	TRBJ2-3	CASSLTSGGRDTQYF	TGTGCCAGCAGCTTGACTAGCGGGGGGAGAGATACGCAGTATTTT
TRBV7-8	once	TRBD2	TRBJ2-5	CASSFDYSGGARQETQYF	TGTGCCAGCAGCTTTGATTATAGCGGGGGGGCGAGACAAGAGACCCAGTACTTC
TRBV7-7	NA	TRBD1	TRBJ2-5	CASSRGTGKETQYF	TGTGCTAGCAGCCGTGGGACAGGGAAAGAGACCCAGTACTTC
TRBV29-1	few	TRBD1	TRBJ2-7	CSVVRTGALYEQYF	TGCAGCGTTGTACGCACAGGGGCTCTCTACGAGCAGTACTTC
TRBV5-1	NA	NA	TRBJ2-5	CASSLGPQETQYF	TGCGCCAGCAGCTTGGGACCTCAAGAGACCCAGTACTTC
TRBV5-1	NA	NA	TRBJ2-1	CASSLHGEQFF	TGCGCCAGCAGCCTACACGGTGAGCAGTTCTTC
TRBV4-1	NA	NA	TRBJ1-2	CASSQDPGGPGRNGYTF	TGCGCCAGCAGCCAAGATCCCGGAGGGCCGGGCAGGAATGGCTACACCTTC
TRBV14	NA	TRBD1	TRBJ1-6	CASSQVGTGLNSPLHF	TGTGCCAGCAGCCAAGTCGGGACAGGACTTAATTCACCCCTCCACTTT
TRBV12-5	NA	NA	TRBJ1-5	CASASGLQPQHF	TGTGCTAGTGCCTCAGGCCTCCAGCCCCAGCATTTT
TRBV29-1	NA	NA	TRBJ2-7	CSAGLGNSEQYF	TGCAGCGCGGGACTCGGGAATTCCGAGCAGTACTTC
TRBV5-1	NA	NA	TRBJ2-7	CASSTGSHEQYF	TGCGCCAGCAGCACCGGAAGCCACGAGCAGTACTTC
TRBV7-3	NA	TRBD2	TRBJ2-5	CASSPSGAQETQYF	TGTGCCAGCAGCCCGAGCGGGGCTCAAGAGACCCAGTACTTC
TRBV29-1	NA	NA	TRBJ2-3	CSVDTGTDTQYF	TGCAGCGTTGACACCGGCACAGATACGCAGTATTTT
TRBV5-6	few	NA	TRBJ2-5	CASSLAFQETQYF	TGTGCCAGCAGCTTGGCTTTCCAAGAGACCCAGTACTTC
TRBV29-1	NA	NA	TRBJ1-2	CSVGGILTNYGYTF	TGCAGCGTTGGCGGGATACTTACTAACTATGGCTACACCTTC
TRBV30	NA	NA	TRBJ2-5	CASLGRGRETQYF	TGTGCCTCCCTGGGCAGGGGGAGGGAGACCCAGTACTTC
TRBV6-5	NA	NA	TRBJ1-6	CASSFSGRIFSPLHF	TGTGCCAGCAGTTTCAGTGGACGGATCTTTTCACCCCTCCACTTT
TRBV4-3	once	NA	TRBJ1-1	CASSQTMRTEAFF	TGCGCCAGCAGCCAGACCATGAGGACTGAAGCTTTCTTT
TRBV5-1	NA	NA	TRBJ2-3	CASSLAGGADTQYF	TGCGCCAGCAGCTTGGCCGGGGGCGCAGATACGCAGTATTTT
TRBV10-3	NA	NA	TRBJ2-7	CAISESIRKNSYEQYF	TGTGCCATCAGTGAGTCGATACGGAAAAATTCCTACGAGCAGTACTTC
TRBV7-6	NA	NA	TRBJ2-1	CASSLAERNEQFF	TGTGCCAGCAGCTTAGCGGAACGAAATGAGCAGTTCTTC